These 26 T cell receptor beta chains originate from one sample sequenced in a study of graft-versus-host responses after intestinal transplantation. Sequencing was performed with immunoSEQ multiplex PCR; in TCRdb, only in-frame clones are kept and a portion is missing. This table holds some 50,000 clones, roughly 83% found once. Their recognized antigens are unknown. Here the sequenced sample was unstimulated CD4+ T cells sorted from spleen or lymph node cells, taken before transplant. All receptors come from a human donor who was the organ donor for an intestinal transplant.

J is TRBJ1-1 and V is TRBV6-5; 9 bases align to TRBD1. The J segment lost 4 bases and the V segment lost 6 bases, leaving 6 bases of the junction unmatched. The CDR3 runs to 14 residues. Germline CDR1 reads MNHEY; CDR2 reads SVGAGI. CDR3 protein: CASSRQGEFTEAFF. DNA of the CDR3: TGTGCCAGCAGCAGACAGGGGGAGTTCACTGAAGCTTTCTTT.

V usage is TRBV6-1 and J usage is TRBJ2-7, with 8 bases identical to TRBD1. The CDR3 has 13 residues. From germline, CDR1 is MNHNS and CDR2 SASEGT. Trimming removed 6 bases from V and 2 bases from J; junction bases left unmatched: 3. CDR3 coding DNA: TGTGCCAGCAGGGCACAGGGGGCCTACGAGCAGTACTTC. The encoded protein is CASRAQGAYEQYF.

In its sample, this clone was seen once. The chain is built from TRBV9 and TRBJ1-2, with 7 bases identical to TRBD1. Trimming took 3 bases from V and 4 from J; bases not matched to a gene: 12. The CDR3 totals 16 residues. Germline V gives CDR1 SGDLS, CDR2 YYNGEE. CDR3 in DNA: TGTGCCAGCAGCGCGACAGGGTTGGGGTTGAGCTATGGCTACACCTTC. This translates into CASSATGLGLSYGYTF.

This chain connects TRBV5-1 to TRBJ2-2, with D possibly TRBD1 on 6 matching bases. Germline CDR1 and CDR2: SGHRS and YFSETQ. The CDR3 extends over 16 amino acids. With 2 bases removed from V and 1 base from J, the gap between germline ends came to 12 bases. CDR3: CASSFDRDKNTGELFF. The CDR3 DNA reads TGCGCCAGCAGCTTCGACCGGGACAAGAACACCGGGGAGCTGTTTTTT.

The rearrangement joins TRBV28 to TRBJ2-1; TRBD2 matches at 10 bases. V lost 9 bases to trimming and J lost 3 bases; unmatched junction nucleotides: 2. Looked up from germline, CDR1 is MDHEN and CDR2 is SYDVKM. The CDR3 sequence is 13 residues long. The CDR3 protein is CASSGRIYNEQFF. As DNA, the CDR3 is TGTGCCAGTAGCGGGAGGATCTACAATGAGCAGTTCTTC.

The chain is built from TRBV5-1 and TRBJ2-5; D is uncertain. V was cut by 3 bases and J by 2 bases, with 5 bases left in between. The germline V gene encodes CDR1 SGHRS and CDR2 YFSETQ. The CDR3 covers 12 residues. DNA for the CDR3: TGCGCCAGCAGCTCCCGGCAAGAGACCCAGTACTTC. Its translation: CASSSRQETQYF.

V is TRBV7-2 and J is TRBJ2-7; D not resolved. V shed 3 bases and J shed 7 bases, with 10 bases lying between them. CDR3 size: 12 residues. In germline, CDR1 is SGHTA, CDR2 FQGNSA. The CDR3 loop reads CASSFARSEQYF. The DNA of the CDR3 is TGTGCCAGCAGCTTCGCCCGCTCAGAGCAGTACTTC.

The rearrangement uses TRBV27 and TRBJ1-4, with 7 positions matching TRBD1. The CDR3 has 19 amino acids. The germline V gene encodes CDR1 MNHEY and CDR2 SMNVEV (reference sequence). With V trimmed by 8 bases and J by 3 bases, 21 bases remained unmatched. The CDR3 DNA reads TGTGCCAGCCGACTTTCCCCGCGCAACCCAGGGACAGCTAATGAAAAACTGTTTTTT. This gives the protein CASRLSPRNPGTANEKLFF.

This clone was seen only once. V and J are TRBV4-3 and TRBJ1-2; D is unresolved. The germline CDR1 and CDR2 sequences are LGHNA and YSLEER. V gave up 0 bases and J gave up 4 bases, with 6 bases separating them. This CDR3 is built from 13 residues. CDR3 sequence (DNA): TGCGCCAGCAGCCAAGATCTGAGCTATGGCTACACCTTC. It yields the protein CASSQDLSYGYTF.

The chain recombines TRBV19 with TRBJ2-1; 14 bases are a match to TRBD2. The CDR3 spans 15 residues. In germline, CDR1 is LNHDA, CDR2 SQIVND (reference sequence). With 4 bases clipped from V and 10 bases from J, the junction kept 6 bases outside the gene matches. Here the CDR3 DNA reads TGTGCCAGTAGTAGGGGGACTAGCGGGAGTCAGGAGCAGTTCTTC. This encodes CASSRGTSGSQEQFF.

The CDR3 DNA sequence: TGTGCCACCAGCAGAGATCTAGGTAGCACAGATACGCAGTATTTT. Its protein product is CATSRDLGSTDTQYF. The rearrangement uses TRBV15 and TRBJ2-3; D call uncertain. Germline V gives CDR1 LNHNV, CDR2 YYDKDF (reference sequence). V was cut by 0 bases and J by 0 bases, with 7 bases left in between. The CDR3 is 15 amino acids. The full variable domain, its missing parts supplied by reference TRBV15 and TRBJ2-3, is DAMVIQNPRYQVTQFGKPVTLSCSQTLNHNVMYWYQQKSSQAPKLLFHYYDKDFNNEADTPDNFQSRRPNTSFCFLDIRSPGLGDTAMYLCATSRDLGSTDTQYFGPGTRLTVL.

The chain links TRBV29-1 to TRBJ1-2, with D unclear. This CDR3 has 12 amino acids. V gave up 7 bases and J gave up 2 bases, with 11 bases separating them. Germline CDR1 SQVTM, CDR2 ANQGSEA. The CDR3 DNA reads TGCAGCGACATCTCATACAACTATGGCTACACCTTC. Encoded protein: CSDISYNYGYTF.

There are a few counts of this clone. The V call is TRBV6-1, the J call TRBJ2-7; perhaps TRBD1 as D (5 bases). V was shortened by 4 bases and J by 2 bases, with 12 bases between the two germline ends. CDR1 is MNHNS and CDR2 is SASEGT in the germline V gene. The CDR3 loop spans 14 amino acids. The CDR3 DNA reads TGTGCCAGCAGTGCTAGACAGATAGCCTACGAGCAGTACTTC. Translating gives CASSARQIAYEQYF.

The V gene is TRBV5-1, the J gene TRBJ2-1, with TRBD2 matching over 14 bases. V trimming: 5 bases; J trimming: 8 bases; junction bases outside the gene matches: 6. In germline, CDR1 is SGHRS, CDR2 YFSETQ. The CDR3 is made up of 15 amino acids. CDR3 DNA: TGCGCCAGCAGGGCCGGGACTAGCGGGAGCCATGAGCAGTTCTTC. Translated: CASRAGTSGSHEQFF.

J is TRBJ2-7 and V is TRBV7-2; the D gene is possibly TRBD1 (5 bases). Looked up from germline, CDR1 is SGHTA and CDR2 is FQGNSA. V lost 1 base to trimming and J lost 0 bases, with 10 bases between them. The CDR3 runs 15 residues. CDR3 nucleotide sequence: TGTGCCAGCAGCTTAGGACAGAAGAGCTCCTACGAGCAGTACTTC. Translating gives CASSLGQKSSYEQYF.

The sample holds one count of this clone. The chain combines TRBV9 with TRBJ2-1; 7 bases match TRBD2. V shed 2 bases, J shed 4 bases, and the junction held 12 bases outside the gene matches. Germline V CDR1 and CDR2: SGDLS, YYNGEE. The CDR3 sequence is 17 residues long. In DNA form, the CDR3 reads TGTGCCAGCAGCGTCGGGTTGTGGCGGGAGTTATACAATGAGCAGTTCTTC. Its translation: CASSVGLWRELYNEQFF.

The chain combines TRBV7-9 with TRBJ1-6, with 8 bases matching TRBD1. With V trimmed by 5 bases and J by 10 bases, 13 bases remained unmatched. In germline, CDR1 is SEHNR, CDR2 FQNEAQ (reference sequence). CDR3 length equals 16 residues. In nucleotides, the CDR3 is TGTGCCAGCAGCCAAAGTTCAGGGGGCGGTGGGTCACCCCTCCACTTT. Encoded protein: CASSQSSGGGGSPLHF.

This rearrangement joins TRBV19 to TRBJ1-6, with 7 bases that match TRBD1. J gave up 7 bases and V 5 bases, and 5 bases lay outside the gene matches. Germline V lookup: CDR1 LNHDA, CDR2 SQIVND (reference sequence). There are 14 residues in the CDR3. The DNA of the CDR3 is TGTGCCAGTAGTCTGAGGGACAGCAATTCACCCCTCCACTTT. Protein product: CASSLRDSNSPLHF. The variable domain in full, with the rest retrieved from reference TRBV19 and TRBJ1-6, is DGGITQSPKYLFRKEGQNVTLSCEQNLNHDAMYWYRQDPGQGLRLIYYSQIVNDFQKGDIAEGYSVSREKKESFPLTVTSAQKNPTAFYLCASSLRDSNSPLHFGNGTRLTVT.

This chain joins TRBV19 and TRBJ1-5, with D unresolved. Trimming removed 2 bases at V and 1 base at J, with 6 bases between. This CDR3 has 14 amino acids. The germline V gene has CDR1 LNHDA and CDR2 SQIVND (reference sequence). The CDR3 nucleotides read TGTGCCAGTAGTATAAGGGTGAGCAATCAGCCCCAGCATTTT. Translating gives CASSIRVSNQPQHF.

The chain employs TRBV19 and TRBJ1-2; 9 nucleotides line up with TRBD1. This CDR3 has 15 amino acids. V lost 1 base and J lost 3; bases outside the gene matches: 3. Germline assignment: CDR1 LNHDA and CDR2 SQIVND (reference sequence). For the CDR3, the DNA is TGTGCCAGTAGTATAGCCGGGACAGGGCACTATGGCTACACCTTC. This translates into CASSIAGTGHYGYTF.

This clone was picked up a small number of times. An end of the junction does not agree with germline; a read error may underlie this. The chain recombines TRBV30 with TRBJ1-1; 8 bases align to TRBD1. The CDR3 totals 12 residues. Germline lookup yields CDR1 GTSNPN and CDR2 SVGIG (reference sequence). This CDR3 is CAWRQGGTKAFF. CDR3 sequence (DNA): TGTGCCTGGAGACAGGGGGGCACTAAAGCTTTCTTT.

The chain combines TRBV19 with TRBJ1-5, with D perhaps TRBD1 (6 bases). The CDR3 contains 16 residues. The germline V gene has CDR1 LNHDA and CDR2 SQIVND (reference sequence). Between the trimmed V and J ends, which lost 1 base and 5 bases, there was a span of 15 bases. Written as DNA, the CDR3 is TGTGCCAGTAGTATAGTGGCCAGGGGTCATGATCAGCCCCAGCATTTT. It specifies CASSIVARGHDQPQHF.

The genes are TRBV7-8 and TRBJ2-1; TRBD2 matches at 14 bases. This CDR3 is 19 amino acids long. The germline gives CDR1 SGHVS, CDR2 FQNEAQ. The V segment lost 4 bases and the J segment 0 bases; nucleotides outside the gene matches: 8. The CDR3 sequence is CASSSTSGRGFSSYNEQFF. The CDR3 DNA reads TGTGCCAGCAGCTCGACTAGCGGGAGGGGTTTTAGCTCCTACAATGAGCAGTTCTTC.

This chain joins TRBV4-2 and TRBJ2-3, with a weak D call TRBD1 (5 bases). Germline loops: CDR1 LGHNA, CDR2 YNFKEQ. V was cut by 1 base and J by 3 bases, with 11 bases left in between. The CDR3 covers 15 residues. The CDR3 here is CASSQVKGVTDTQYF. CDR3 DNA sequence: TGTGCCAGCAGCCAAGTCAAAGGGGTTACAGATACGCAGTATTTT.

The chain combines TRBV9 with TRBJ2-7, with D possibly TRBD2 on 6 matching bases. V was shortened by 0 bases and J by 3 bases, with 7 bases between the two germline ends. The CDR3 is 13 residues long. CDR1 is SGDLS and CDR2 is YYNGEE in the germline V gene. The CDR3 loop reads CASSVGGVYEQYF. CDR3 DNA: TGTGCCAGCAGCGTAGGCGGGGTCTACGAGCAGTACTTC.

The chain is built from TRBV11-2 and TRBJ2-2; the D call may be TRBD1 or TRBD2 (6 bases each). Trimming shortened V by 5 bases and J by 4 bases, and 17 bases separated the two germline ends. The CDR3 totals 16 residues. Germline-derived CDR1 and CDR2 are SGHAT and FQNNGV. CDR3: CASSRRAGQSTGELFF. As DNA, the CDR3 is TGTGCCAGCAGCCGGCGGGCGGGACAAAGCACCGGGGAGCTGTTTTTT. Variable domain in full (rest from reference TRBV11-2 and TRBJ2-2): EAGVAQSPRYKIIEKRQSVAFWCNPISGHATLYWYQQILGQGPKLLIQFQNNGVVDDSQLPKDRFSAERLKGVDSTLKIQPAKLEDSAVYLCASSRRAGQSTGELFFGEGSRLTVL.